This T cell receptor beta chain was sequenced in a study of blood T cell repertoires in COVID-19. Overall study: Acute and convalescent COVID-19 samples came from the United States, Italy and Spain.

Original processing notes: Amplification of reference gene primers was used by the study to estimate nucleated cell counts. Data came from immunoSEQ multiplex PCR; TCRdb stores just in-frame clones and leaves some out. The DNA gave D and trimming, while V, J and clone size come from that table. The sample holds about 170,000 clones, approximately 91% seen once. The germline CDR1 and CDR2 sequences are SQVTM and ANQGSEA. V lost 0 bases, J lost 4 bases, and 15 bases lay in between. CDR3 length equals 15 residues. The chain is built from TRBV29-1 and TRBJ1-2; D might be TRBD1 (6 bases). The specimen was PBMCs or T cells enriched from blood (not recorded which). This receptor was identified in a young woman who had recovered from COVID-19. The CDR3 sequence is CSVEEWTAEFYGYTF. The CDR3 nucleotides are TGCAGCGTTGAAGAGTGGACAGCCGAGTTCTATGGCTACACCTTC.